These T cell receptor beta chains were read from a single sample in a study of CD8 T cells in Susac syndrome. TCRdb recomputed calls from the immunoSEQ multiplex PCR reads with MiXCR, one row per CDR3 protein. Of 150,000 to 200,000 distinct CDR3 sequences detected, roughly 92% appear once; the ten largest clones hold 0.1%. The source material was CD4+ T cells from PBMCs. Every receptor here comes from a human donor in good health. Each CDR3 is given with its conserved first and last residue. A D gene is named only where the DNA matches it firmly. Clone size is shown for a subset of rows, as once, few, many or a class of expanded clone.

clone_size	v_call	d_call	j_call	cdr3_nt	cdr3_aa
few	TRBV25-1	-	TRBJ1-1	TGTGCCAGCAGTGTTGGGGGAATGAACACTGAAGCTTTCTTT	CASSVGGMNTEAFF
-	TRBV5-1	TRBD1	TRBJ1-5	TGCGCCAGCAGCTTGGGGGACAGGGAGCAGCCCCAGCATTTT	CASSLGDREQPQHF
-	TRBV20-1	TRBD1	TRBJ1-4	TGCAGTGCAACCAGGGGGGCTAATGAAAAACTGTTTTTT	CSATRGANEKLFF
once	TRBV3-1	TRBD1	TRBJ2-6	TGTGCCAGCAGCCCACCGGGACAGGGAGCCGGGGCCAACGTCCTGACTTTC	CASSPPGQGAGANVLTF
-	TRBV5-1	TRBD1	TRBJ1-2	TGCGCCAGCAGCCCAGATGACAGGGGGAACTATGGCTACACCTTC	CASSPDDRGNYGYTF
-	TRBV25-1	-	TRBJ2-3	TGTGCCAGCAATTCGGGACTCCTGAGCACAGATACGCAGTATTTT	CASNSGLLSTDTQYF
-	TRBV4-1	-	TRBJ2-5	TGCGCCAGCAGCCATCCACAGCAGGGGAACCAAGAGACCCAGTACTTC	CASSHPQQGNQETQYF
-	TRBV5-4	-	TRBJ2-3	TGTGCCAGCGCTCGGAGAGGGGGGCCAGATACGCAGTATTTT	CASARRGGPDTQYF
-	TRBV14	-	TRBJ1-1	TGTGCCAGCAGCCAAGAAGAAGTAGGCACTGAAGCTTTCTTT	CASSQEEVGTEAFF
once	TRBV7-9	TRBD1	TRBJ2-5	TGTGCCAGCAGCCCCGACAGGGGTAATAGGGAGACCCAGTACTTC	CASSPDRGNRETQYF
-	TRBV29-1	-	TRBJ1-1	TGCAGCGTTGTTGGCGCCACGAACACTGAAGCTTTCTTT	CSVVGATNTEAFF
-	TRBV19	-	TRBJ2-3	TGTGCCAGTAGTAGGGGGATCGGAACAGATACGCAGTATTTT	CASSRGIGTDTQYF
-	TRBV5-1	-	TRBJ1-1	TGCGCCAGCAGCCGCGTAGGGCAGAACACTGAAGCTTTCTTT	CASSRVGQNTEAFF
-	TRBV12-3/TRBV12-4	-	TRBJ1-6	TGTGCCAGCAGCGAGTCGGGGCAGGTCACTTCACCCCTCCACTTT	CASSESGQVTSPLHF
-	TRBV14	-	TRBJ2-3	TGTGCCAGCAGCCAAGAGTCCCCAAAAAGGACTTTCACAGATACGCAGTATTTT	CASSQESPKRTFTDTQYF
-	TRBV20-1	TRBD1	TRBJ1-1	TGCAGTGCTAGAGGGGGGACAGGCCGCAACACTGAAGCTTTCTTT	CSARGGTGRNTEAFF
once	TRBV7-6	-	TRBJ2-5	TGTGCCAGCAGCACGGTAATCCAAGAGACCCAGTACTTC	CASSTVIQETQYF
-	TRBV9	-	TRBJ2-5	TGTGCCAGCAGCGTAGTGGGCCAAGAGACCCAGTACTTC	CASSVVGQETQYF
-	TRBV9	TRBD1	TRBJ1-1	TGTGCCAGCAGCCCTCAGGGGGCAGTCGGGACTGAAGCTTTCTTT	CASSPQGAVGTEAFF
-	TRBV6-5	-	TRBJ1-2	TGTGCCAGCAGTTACTCCGCAGTGCCTGCCTCTAACTATGGCTACACCTTC	CASSYSAVPASNYGYTF
-	TRBV25-1	TRBD2	TRBJ2-7	TGTGCCAGCAGTGAATCCAGCGGGGGGGTCTACGAGCAGTACTTC	CASSESSGGVYEQYF
-	TRBV3-1	TRBD1	TRBJ1-2	TGTGCCAGCAGCCAAGACCGGACAGGGAGGAAGAAGCGGGATGGCTACACCTTC	CASSQDRTGRKKRDGYTF
-	TRBV15	TRBD1	TRBJ2-2	TGTGCCACCAGCGCGACAGGGAGCCGTCTCACCGGGGAGCTGTTTTTT	CATSATGSRLTGELFF
-	TRBV20-1	-	TRBJ2-7	TGCAGTGCTAGCTTCCCCGGTACCTACGAGCAGTACTTC	CSASFPGTYEQYF
-	TRBV4-3	-	TRBJ2-2	TGCGCCAGCAGCCAAAGGGTTGGGGGGAACACCGGGGAGCTGTTTTTT	CASSQRVGGNTGELFF
-	TRBV27	TRBD2	TRBJ2-5	TGTGCCAGCAGCCTTCGCGGAGGGAGGGTGGAGACCCAGTACTTC	CASSLRGGRVETQYF
-	TRBV5-1	TRBD1	TRBJ2-7	TGCGCCAGCAGCGGGCGCTTGGGCACGGGACAGCTCTACGAGCAGTACTTC	CASSGRLGTGQLYEQYF
-	TRBV29-1	TRBD2	TRBJ2-3	TGCAGCGTTGGGGAGACGGGGGGTCTGGATACGCAGTATTTT	CSVGETGGLDTQYF
-	TRBV7-2	-	TRBJ1-1	TGTGCCAGCAGTTTTTCGTGGGGAGCTTTCTTT	CASSFSWGAFF
-	TRBV20-1	-	TRBJ1-5	TGCAGTGCTCTTAAGGGGAGGGGTAATCAGCCCCAGCATTTT	CSALKGRGNQPQHF
-	TRBV7-3	-	TRBJ2-2	TGTGCCAGCAGCCCCGCAAGGGGAAACACCGGGGAGCTGTTTTTT	CASSPARGNTGELFF
-	TRBV28	-	TRBJ1-2	TGTGCCAGCTCGGCAGCTTTGGGCTACACCTTC	CASSAALGYTF
-	TRBV6-1	TRBD1	TRBJ1-5	TGTGCCAGCAGCACCGGGACAGGGGGAGGGTTCCGCAATCAGCCCCAGCATTTT	CASSTGTGGGFRNQPQHF
-	TRBV5-1	-	TRBJ2-1	TGCGCCAGCAGCGTGAAGAGTGAGCAGTTCTTC	CASSVKSEQFF
-	TRBV4-3	-	TRBJ2-1	TGCGCCAGCAGCCGGACCGACAGGTACAATGAGCAGTTCTTC	CASSRTDRYNEQFF
-	TRBV2	TRBD1	TRBJ1-1	TGTGCCAGCAGCCAACAGGGGCGCACTGAAGCTTTCTTT	CASSQQGRTEAFF
-	TRBV6-5	-	TRBJ2-3	TGTGCCAGCAGTTCCGGGGGTGCGGTGACAGATACGCAGTATTTT	CASSSGGAVTDTQYF
once	TRBV5-4	-	TRBJ2-6	TGTGCCAGCAGCGATCTAAGACATAACTCTGGGGCCAACGTCCTGACTTTC	CASSDLRHNSGANVLTF
-	TRBV6-2/TRBV6-3	-	TRBJ1-1	TGTGCCAGCAGTGAACAGAGGAACACTGAAGCTTTCTTT	CASSEQRNTEAFF
-	TRBV28	TRBD1	TRBJ1-6	TGTGCCAGCGTCTCCCCCGGGACAGGGTACAATTCACCCCTCCACTTT	CASVSPGTGYNSPLHF
-	TRBV30	-	TRBJ2-6	TGTGCCTGGAGAGGCTCTGGGGCCAACGTCCTGACTTTC	CAWRGSGANVLTF
-	TRBV29-1	-	TRBJ2-7	TGCAGCGTCCACCTTATTTGGGGGAACTCCTACGAGCAGTACTTC	CSVHLIWGNSYEQYF
-	TRBV7-4	TRBD1	TRBJ2-7	TGTGCCAGCAGCTTATGGGACAGGGATTTCCACGAGCAGTACTTC	CASSLWDRDFHEQYF
-	TRBV20-1	TRBD2	TRBJ2-5	TGCAGTGCTAGCGAGGAGCTAGCGGGGGCCCGGGGGACCCAGTACTTC	CSASEELAGARGTQYF
-	TRBV9	-	TRBJ2-2	TGTGCCAGCAGGACGGGGCCGACAGGATACACCGGGGAGCTGTTTTTT	CASRTGPTGYTGELFF
-	TRBV25-1	-	TRBJ2-1	TGTGCCAGCAGTGATTGGAGTCGTGGTGAGCAGTTCTTC	CASSDWSRGEQFF
-	TRBV10-3	-	TRBJ1-1	TGTGCCATCAGGGGGGCCACTTCGGTCACTGAAGCTTTCTTT	CAIRGATSVTEAFF
-	TRBV9	-	TRBJ1-2	TGTGCCAGCAGCCTGGACGGCCTGTATGGCTACACCTTC	CASSLDGLYGYTF
-	TRBV7-3	-	TRBJ2-2	TGTGCCACCGGGACACTAGGGAACACCGGGGAGCTGTTTTTT	CATGTLGNTGELFF
once	TRBV29-1	-	TRBJ1-1	TGCAGCGTTGACCAAAGCACTGAAGCTTTCTTT	CSVDQSTEAFF
-	TRBV29-1	-	TRBJ2-7	TGCAGCGTCCGGACAGCTTCCTACGAGCAGTACTTC	CSVRTASYEQYF
-	TRBV13	-	TRBJ2-1	TGTGCCAGCAGCTTCCAGGGCTGGGGGGGGCGAAACAATGAGCAGTTCTTC	CASSFQGWGGRNNEQFF
-	TRBV30	-	TRBJ1-5	TGTGCCTGGAGTTTACCGGGACCGACACCCCTAGGATCTCAGCCCCAGCATTTT	CAWSLPGPTPLGSQPQHF
-	TRBV19	-	TRBJ1-6	TGTGCCAGTAGTCCGGGGGCGCATCATTCACCCCTCCACTTT	CASSPGAHHSPLHF
-	TRBV6-2/TRBV6-3	-	TRBJ1-6	TGTGCCAGCAGTGGGACGCCTTTTTCACCCCTCCACTTT	CASSGTPFSPLHF
-	TRBV28	-	TRBJ1-1	TGTGCCAGCAGCGAGAATCGGCCCTACACTGAAGCTTTCTTT	CASSENRPYTEAFF
once	TRBV7-2	-	TRBJ2-1	TGTGCCAGCAGCTTAGTTCATGACTATGAGCAGTTCTTC	CASSLVHDYEQFF